This T cell receptor (beta chain) is drawn from a study of blood T cell repertoires in COVID-19. Across the whole study: The origin of the acute and convalescent COVID-19 samples was the United States, Italy and Spain. Sources were T cells, B-cell-depleted T cells, or PBMCs; the material itself was cDNA or gDNA.

In the authors' workflow: Nucleated cell counts were estimated from reference gene primer amplification. The protocol was immunoSEQ multiplex PCR, while the TCRdb copy is restricted to in-frame clones and leaves out a portion. The V and J calls and clone size come from that table; D and trimming were worked out from the DNA. The sample includes 200,000 to 250,000 clones, less than 85% of them seen just once. This CDR3 is 16 amino acids long. V was clipped by 3 bases and J by 6 bases, with 18 bases between them. The germline gives CDR1 SGHDT, CDR2 YYEEEE. This TCR came from a woman between 70 and 85 years old with acute or convalescent COVID-19. Sequences were obtained from peripheral blood. The chain uses TRBV5-6 and TRBJ2-2; D may be TRBD1 (5 bases). CDR3 region: CASSWKGLQGSGELFF. CDR3 nucleotides: TGTGCCAGCAGCTGGAAGGGCCTCCAGGGATCCGGGGAGCTGTTTTTT.